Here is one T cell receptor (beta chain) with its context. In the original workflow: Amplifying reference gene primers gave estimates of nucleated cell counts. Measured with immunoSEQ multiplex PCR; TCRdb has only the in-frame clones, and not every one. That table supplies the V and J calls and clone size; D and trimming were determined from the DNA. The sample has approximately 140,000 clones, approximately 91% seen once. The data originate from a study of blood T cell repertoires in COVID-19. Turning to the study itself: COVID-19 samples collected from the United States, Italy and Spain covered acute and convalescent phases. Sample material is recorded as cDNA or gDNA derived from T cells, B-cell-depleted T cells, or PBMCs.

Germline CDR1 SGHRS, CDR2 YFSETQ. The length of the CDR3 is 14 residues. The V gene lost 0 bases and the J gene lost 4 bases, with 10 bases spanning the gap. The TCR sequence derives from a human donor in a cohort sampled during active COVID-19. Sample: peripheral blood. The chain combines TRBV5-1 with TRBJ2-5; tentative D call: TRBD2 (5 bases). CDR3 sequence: CASSLVTAGETQYF. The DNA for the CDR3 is TGCGCCAGCAGCTTGGTAACTGCGGGAGAGACCCAGTACTTC.